Below, 7 T cell receptor beta chains from the same sample are listed, as sequenced in a study of OX40 agonist ivuxolimab in advanced cancers. Here immunoSEQ multiplex PCR was the method, and the copy in TCRdb shows in-frame clones only, minus some. The sample yields about 63,000 clones, approximately 88% seen once. Sequences were derived from CD4+ or CD8+ T cells sorted from blood, sampled in a trial of the OX40 agonist ivuxolimab. All receptors come from an adult with an advanced solid tumor such as melanoma, head and neck, liver or kidney cancer.

The rearrangement joins TRBV5-4 to TRBJ2-3; TRBD2 matches at 10 bases. CDR1 is SGHNT, CDR2 YYREEE, per germline (reference sequence). Trimming removed 5 bases from V and 4 bases from J; junction bases left unmatched: 7. The CDR3 consists of 15 residues. The CDR3 DNA is TGTGCCAGCAGTCCCTGGACTAGCGGCGCAGATACGCAGTATTTT. Translated, it gives CASSPWTSGADTQYF.

The chain is built from TRBV19 and TRBJ2-2; TRBD2 aligns across 9 bases. The length of the CDR3 is 16 residues. J lost 5 bases, V lost 5 bases, and 9 bases had no gene match. Germline-derived CDR1 and CDR2 are LNHDA and SQIVND (reference sequence). The CDR3 loop is CASSQIAGAGTGELFF. The CDR3 nucleotides read TGTGCCAGTAGTCAAATAGCGGGAGCTGGTACCGGGGAGCTGTTTTTT.

This chain links TRBV10-3 with TRBJ2-3; D gene ambiguous. Germline CDR1 ENHRY, CDR2 SYGVKD. This CDR3 has 13 residues. Trimming took off 1 base at V and 3 bases at J, with 5 bases between the two ends. CDR3 coding DNA: TGTGCCATCAGTGAGTGGGAAACAGATACGCAGTATTTT. Translating gives CAISEWETDTQYF.

The gene calls are TRBV6-5 and TRBJ2-7, with D maybe TRBD2 (6 bases). The germline V gene encodes CDR1 MNHEY and CDR2 SVGAGI. The CDR3 contains 15 residues. The V and J ends lost 5 bases and 4 bases respectively, with 18 bases between them. CDR3 in amino acids: CASSKRKGRIYEQYF. The CDR3 DNA is TGTGCCAGCAGTAAACGAAAGGGGAGGATTTACGAGCAGTACTTC.

The chain joins TRBV5-6 to TRBJ1-2, with 8 bases matching TRBD1. This CDR3 region has 14 residues. V lost 2 bases and J lost 8; bases outside the gene matches: 8. CDR1 is SGHDT, CDR2 YYEEEE, per germline. The CDR3 DNA sequence: TGTGCCAGCAGCTTAAGTCAGGGGGCTGGCGGCTACACCTTC. Translating gives CASSLSQGAGGYTF.

CDR3 coding DNA: TGTGCCATCGGAAACAATGAGCAGTTCTTC. Encoded protein: CAIGNNEQFF. The J gene is TRBJ2-1, the V gene TRBV10-3; D unresolved. Germline CDR1 reads ENHRY; CDR2 reads SYGVKD. This CDR3 contains 10 residues. Trimming took 8 bases from V and 5 from J, leaving 4 bases between them.

V usage is TRBV11-3 and J usage is TRBJ1-6; possibly TRBD1 for D (5 bases). Germline lookup yields CDR1 SGHNT and CDR2 YENEEA. Trimming removed 4 bases at V and 8 bases at J, with 9 bases between. CDR3 length: 13 residues. The CDR3 protein is CASSSWGDSPLHF. In DNA, the CDR3 is TGTGCCAGCAGCTCCTGGGGCGATTCACCCCTCCACTTT.